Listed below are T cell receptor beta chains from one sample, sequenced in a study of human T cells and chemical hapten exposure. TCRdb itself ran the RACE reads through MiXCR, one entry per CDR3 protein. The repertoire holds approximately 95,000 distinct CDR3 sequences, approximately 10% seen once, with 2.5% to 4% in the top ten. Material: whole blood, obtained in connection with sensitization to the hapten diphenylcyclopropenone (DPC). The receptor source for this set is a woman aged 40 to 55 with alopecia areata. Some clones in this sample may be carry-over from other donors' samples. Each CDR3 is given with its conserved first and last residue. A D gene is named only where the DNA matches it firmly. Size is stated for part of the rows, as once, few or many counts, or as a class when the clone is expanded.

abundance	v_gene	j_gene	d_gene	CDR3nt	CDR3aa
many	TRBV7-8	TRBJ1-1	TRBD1	TGTGCCAGCAGCTTAGATGGGACAGCTGTCGCTGAAGCTTTCTTT	CASSLDGTAVAEAFF
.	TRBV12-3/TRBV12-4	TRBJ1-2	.	TGTGCCAGCAGTTTCAATACAGGGATTGGCTACACCTTC	CASSFNTGIGYTF
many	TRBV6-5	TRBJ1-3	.	TGTGCCAGCAGTAGCTCAGGAGGAAACACCATATATTTT	CASSSSGGNTIYF
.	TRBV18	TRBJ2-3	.	TGTGCCAGCTCACAGTTTGTGACTAGCACAGATACGCAGTATTTT	CASSQFVTSTDTQYF
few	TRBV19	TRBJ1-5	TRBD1	TGTGCCAGTAGCACCGGGACAGGGACCCGGCAGCCCCAGCATTTT	CASSTGTGTRQPQHF
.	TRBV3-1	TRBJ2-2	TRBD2	TGTGCCAGCACCCCTTTCCTAGCGGGGGCGAGCGGGGAGCTGTTTTTT	CASTPFLAGASGELFF
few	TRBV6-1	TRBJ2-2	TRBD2	TGTGCCAGCAGTTTGACTAGCGGGGGGGCCGGGGAGCTGTTTTTT	CASSLTSGGAGELFF
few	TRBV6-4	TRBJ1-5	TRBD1	TGTGCCAGCAGCCCTCCATCCCCCGGGACAGGGGACATCATAAGCAATCAGCCCCAGCATTTT	CASSPPSPGTGDIISNQPQHF
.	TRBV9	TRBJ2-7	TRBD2	TGTGCCAGCAGCTCCCGTGGGGGGGGAACCCACGAGCAGTACTTC	CASSSRGGGTHEQYF
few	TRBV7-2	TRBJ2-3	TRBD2	TGTGCCAGCAGCCCCCGAAGGACGGGAGGCGGCGCAGATACGCAGTATTTT	CASSPRRTGGGADTQYF
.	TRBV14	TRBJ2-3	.	TGTGCCAGCAGCCGGGCGGCGGGGCGGCGCACAGATACGCAGTATTTT	CASSRAAGRRTDTQYF
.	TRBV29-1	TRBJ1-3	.	TGCAGCGTTGTTGGGGGTGGAAACACCATATATTTT	CSVVGGGNTIYF
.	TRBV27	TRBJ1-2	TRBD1	TGTGCCAGCAGCCCGGACAGGACAAAGATCTATGGCTACACCTTC	CASSPDRTKIYGYTF
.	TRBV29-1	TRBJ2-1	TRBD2	TGCAGCGTTGTAAATCAGCGGGGGGGAAATGAGCAGTTCTTC	CSVVNQRGGNEQFF
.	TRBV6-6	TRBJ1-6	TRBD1	TGTGCCAGCAGTTCCCACCAGGACAGGGCACGCTTT	CASSSHQDRARF
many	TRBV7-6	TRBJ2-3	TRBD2	TGTGCCAGCAGCCCCGGACTAGCAGGAGATACGCAGTATTTT	CASSPGLAGDTQYF
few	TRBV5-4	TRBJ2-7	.	TGTGCCAGCAGCTTGGCCGCACAGTACGAGCAGTACTTC	CASSLAAQYEQYF
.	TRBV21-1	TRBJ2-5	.	TGTGCCAGCAGCAAAGAAATCCAGATAAAGACTAAAAAAGAGACCCAGTACTTC	CASSKEIQIKTKKETQYF
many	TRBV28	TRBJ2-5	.	TGTGCCAGCAGCCCCACCTGGGGGGGGCGAGAGACCCAGTACTTC	CASSPTWGGRETQYF
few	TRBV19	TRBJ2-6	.	TGTGCCAGTAGTACTTCCGACCACCGCTCTGGGGCCAACGTCCTGACTTTC	CASSTSDHRSGANVLTF
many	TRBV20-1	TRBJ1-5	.	TGCAGTGCTAGAGAACAGGTTGGAAGCAATCAGCCCCAGCATTTT	CSAREQVGSNQPQHF
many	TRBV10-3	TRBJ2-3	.	TGTGCCATCAGCGAACGGCGACAGACTAGCACAGATACGCAGTATTTT	CAISERRQTSTDTQYF
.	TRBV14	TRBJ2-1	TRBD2	TGTGCCAGCAGCCAAGTCGGGGGTAGCGGGAGCTATGAGCAGTTCTTC	CASSQVGGSGSYEQFF
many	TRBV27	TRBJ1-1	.	TGTGCCAGCAGTACGGAGACAGTTTGGGCTTTCTTT	CASSTETVWAFF
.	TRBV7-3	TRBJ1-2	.	TGTGCCAGCTCCCGATCCGGTGCCTATGGCTACACCTTC	CASSRSGAYGYTF
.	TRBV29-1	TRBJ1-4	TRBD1	TGCAGCGCCCGCACGACAGGGGGCGGGGGCGAAAAACTGTTTTTT	CSARTTGGGGEKLFF
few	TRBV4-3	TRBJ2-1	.	TGCGCCAGCAGCCAAGGGGGGTCAGTTCTGGGTGAGCAGTTCTTC	CASSQGGSVLGEQFF
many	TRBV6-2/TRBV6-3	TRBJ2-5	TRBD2	TGTGCCAGCATGGGGAGCGGGAGGACCTTTCTCCCCAAAGAGACCCAGTACTTC	CASMGSGRTFLPKETQYF
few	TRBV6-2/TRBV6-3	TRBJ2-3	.	TGTGCCAGCACTTACAAGGTCGGCGACCTCACAGATACGCAGTATTTT	CASTYKVGDLTDTQYF
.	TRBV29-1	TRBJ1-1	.	TGCAGCGTTGAGGAGACAGAGAACACTGAAGCTTTCTTT	CSVEETENTEAFF
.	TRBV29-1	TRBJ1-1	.	TGCAGCGTTGAAAAGGTGAACACTGAAGCTTTCTTT	CSVEKVNTEAFF
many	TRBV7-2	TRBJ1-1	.	TGTGCCAGCAGCTCCTTTACCACTGAAGCTTTCTTT	CASSSFTTEAFF
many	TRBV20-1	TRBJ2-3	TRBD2	TGCAGTGCTGGAACCGGTTGGGGGGGGGAAGATACGCAGTATTTT	CSAGTGWGGEDTQYF
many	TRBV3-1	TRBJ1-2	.	TGTGCCAGCAGCCAAGATGGGGACGGAGGCAACTATGGCTACACCTTC	CASSQDGDGGNYGYTF
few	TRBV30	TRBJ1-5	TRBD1	TGTGCCTGGGGACAGGGTGTTATGGAGCCCCAGCATTTT	CAWGQGVMEPQHF
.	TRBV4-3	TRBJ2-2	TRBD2	TGCGCCAGCGGACTAGCGACGGGCGGGGAGCTGTTTTTT	CASGLATGGELFF
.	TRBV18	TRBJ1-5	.	TGTGCCAGCTCACCGGACAAAAGGCAGCCCCAGCATTTT	CASSPDKRQPQHF